This T cell receptor (beta chain) was obtained from a study of regulatory T cells in long-lasting Graves disease. Study information: Antithyroid drugs had been taken under 3 months by newly diagnosed Graves' patients. General observations from the study: The study examined only peripheral blood, not thyroid tissue.

This clonotype was counted ten times or more. What it binds is unknown. Researchers made TCR beta libraries by using iRepertoire HTBI primers and running Arm-PCR on CDR3 regions. TCRdb reprocessed the multiplex PCR reads via MiXCR and lists one record per CDR3 protein. Of approximately 560,000 distinct CDR3 sequences listed, around 16% were seen once; the top ten hold about 12%. Time point indicated: newly diagnosed GD, antithyroid drugs for less than 3 months. TCR sequences were obtained from RNA taken from PBMCs. These data were also filed under a second study, of T cells in Graves' hyperthyroidism and ophthalmopathy. That study adds: Ophthalmopathy, which appeared later, was predicted by the model a median approximately 6 months before onset.

Material: peripheral blood mononuclear cells (PBMCs), obtained at new diagnosis, from a patient treated with antithyroid drugs. This clonotype was sampled from a man aged 18 to 35 with Graves disease.

CDR3 sequence: CAISDRGSDYGYTF. As DNA, the CDR3 is TGTGCCATCAGCGACAGGGGGTCGGACTATGGCTACACCTTC. The genes are TRBV10-3 and TRBJ1-2; 9 bases agree with TRBD1. This CDR3 is 14 amino acids long. The J segment lost 3 bases and the V segment lost 6 bases, leaving 5 bases of the junction unmatched. Germline V CDR1 and CDR2: ENHRY, SYGVKD.